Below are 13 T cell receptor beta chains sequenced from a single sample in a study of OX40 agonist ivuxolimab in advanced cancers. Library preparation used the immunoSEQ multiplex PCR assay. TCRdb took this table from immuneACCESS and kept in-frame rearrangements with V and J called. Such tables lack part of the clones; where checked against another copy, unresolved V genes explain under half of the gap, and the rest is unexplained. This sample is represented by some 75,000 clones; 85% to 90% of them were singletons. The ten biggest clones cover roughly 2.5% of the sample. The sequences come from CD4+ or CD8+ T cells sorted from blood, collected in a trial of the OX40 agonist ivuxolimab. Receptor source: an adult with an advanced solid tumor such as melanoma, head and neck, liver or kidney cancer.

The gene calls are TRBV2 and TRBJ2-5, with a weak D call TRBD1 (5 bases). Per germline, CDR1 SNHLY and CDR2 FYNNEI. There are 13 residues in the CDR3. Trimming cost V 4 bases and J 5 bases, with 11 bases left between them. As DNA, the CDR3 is TGTGCCAGCAGTGGGGGCCGGTTGGAGACCCAGTACTTC. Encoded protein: CASSGGRLETQYF.

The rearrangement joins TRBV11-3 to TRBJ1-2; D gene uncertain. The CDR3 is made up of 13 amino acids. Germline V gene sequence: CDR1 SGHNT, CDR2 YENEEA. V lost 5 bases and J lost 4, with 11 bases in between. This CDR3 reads CASSPGRAYGYTF. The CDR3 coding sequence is TGTGCCAGCAGCCCCGGACGGGCCTATGGCTACACCTTC.

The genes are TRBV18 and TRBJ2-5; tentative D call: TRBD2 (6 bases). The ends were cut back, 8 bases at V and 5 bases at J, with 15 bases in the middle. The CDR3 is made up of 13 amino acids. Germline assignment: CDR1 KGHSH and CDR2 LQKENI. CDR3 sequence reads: CASPGGANETQYF. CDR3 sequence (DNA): TGTGCCAGCCCCGGCGGGGCTAATGAGACCCAGTACTTC.

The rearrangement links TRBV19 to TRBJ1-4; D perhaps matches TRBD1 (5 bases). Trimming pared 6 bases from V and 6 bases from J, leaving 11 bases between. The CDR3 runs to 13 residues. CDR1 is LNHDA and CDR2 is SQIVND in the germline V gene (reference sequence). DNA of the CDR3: TGTGCCAGTAGCATTGCAGGGCATGAAAAACTGTTTTTT. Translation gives CASSIAGHEKLFF.

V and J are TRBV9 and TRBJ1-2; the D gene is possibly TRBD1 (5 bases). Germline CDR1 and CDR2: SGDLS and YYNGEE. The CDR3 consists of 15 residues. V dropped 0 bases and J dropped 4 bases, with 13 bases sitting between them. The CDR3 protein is CASSVAVGPGYGYTF. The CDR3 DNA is TGTGCCAGCAGCGTAGCAGTGGGGCCGGGCTATGGCTACACCTTC.

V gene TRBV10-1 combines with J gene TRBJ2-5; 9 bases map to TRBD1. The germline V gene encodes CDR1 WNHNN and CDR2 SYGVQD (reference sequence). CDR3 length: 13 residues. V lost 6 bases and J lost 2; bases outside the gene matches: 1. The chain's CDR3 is CASSGQGQETQYF. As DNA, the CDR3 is TGCGCCAGCAGCGGACAGGGGCAAGAGACCCAGTACTTC.

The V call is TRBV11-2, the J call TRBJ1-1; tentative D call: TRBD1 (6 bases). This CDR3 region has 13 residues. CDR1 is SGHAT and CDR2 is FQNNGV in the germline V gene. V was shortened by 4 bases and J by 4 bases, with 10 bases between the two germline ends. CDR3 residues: CASSSRGFTEAFF. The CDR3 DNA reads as TGTGCCAGCAGCTCCAGGGGTTTCACTGAAGCTTTCTTT.

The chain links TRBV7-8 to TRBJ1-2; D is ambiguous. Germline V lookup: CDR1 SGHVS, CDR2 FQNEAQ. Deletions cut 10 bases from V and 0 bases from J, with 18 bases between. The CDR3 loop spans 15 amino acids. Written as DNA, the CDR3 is TGTGCCACCAAAGCGCAGTCGGGCCCTAACTATGGCTACACCTTC. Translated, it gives CATKAQSGPNYGYTF.

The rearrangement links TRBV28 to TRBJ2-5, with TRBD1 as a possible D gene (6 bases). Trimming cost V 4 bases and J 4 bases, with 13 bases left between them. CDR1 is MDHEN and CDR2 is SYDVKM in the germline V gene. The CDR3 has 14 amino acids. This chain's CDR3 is CASSSRGTAETQYF. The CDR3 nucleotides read TGTGCCAGCAGTTCAAGGGGGACGGCAGAGACCCAGTACTTC.

The CDR3 DNA sequence: TGTGCCAGCAGCTCGGGACAGGGGGCATGGGGCTACACCTTC. It translates to CASSSGQGAWGYTF. This rearrangement joins TRBV7-2 to TRBJ1-2; TRBD1 agrees at 12 bases. The V gene end was trimmed by 4 bases and the J gene end by 8 bases; junction bases not matched to a gene: 5. Germline V gene data show CDR1 as SGHTA and CDR2 as FQGNSA. The CDR3 runs 14 residues.

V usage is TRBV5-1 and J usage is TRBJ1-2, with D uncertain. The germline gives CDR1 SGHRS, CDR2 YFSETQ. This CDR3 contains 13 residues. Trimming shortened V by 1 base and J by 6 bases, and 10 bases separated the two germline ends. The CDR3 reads CASSLQQSNGYTF. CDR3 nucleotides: TGCGCCAGCAGCTTGCAACAGTCTAATGGCTACACCTTC.

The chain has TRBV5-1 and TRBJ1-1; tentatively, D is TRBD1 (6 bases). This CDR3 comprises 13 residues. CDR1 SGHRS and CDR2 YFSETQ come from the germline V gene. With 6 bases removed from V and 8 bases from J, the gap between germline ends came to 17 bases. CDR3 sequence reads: CASTTGEQGEAFF. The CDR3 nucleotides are TGCGCCAGCACTACAGGAGAACAGGGCGAAGCTTTCTTT.

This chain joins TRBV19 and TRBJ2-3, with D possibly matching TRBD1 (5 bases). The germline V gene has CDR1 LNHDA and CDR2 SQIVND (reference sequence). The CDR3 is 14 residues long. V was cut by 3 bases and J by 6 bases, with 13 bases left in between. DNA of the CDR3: TGTGCCAGTAGTATTCGGCAGGGCGGCGATACGCAGTATTTT. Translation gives CASSIRQGGDTQYF. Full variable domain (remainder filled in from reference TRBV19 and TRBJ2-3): DGGITQSPKYLFRKEGQNVTLSCEQNLNHDAMYWYRQDPGQGLRLIYYSQIVNDFQKGDIAEGYSVSREKKESFPLTVTSAQKNPTAFYLCASSIRQGGDTQYFGPGTRLTVL.